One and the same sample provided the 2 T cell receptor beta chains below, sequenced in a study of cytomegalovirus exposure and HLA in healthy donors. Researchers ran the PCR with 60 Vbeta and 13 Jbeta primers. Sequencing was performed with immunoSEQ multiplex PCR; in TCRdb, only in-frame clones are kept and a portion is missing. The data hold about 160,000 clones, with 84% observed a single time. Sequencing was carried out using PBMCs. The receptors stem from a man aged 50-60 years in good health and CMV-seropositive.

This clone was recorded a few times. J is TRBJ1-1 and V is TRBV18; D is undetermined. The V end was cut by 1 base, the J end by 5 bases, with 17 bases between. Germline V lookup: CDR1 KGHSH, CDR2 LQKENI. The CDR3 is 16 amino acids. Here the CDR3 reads CASSPREGLEGTEAFF. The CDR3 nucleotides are TGTGCCAGCTCACCACGCGAGGGTCTAGAAGGGACTGAAGCTTTCTTT.

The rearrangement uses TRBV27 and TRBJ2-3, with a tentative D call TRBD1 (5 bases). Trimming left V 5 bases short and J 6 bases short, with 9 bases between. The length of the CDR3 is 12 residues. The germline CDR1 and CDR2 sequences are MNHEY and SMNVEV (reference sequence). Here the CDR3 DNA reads TGTGCCAGCAGTCCCTCAGGGGATACGCAGTATTTT. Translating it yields CASSPSGDTQYF.